This TCR beta chain derives from a study of control samples from healthy donors and cancer patients. This CDR3 spans 13 amino acids. Germline-derived CDR1 and CDR2 are MNHNY and SVGAGI (reference sequence). Trimming stripped 3 bases from V and 4 bases from J, with 9 bases between. Assay: immunoSEQ multiplex PCR; the TCRdb copy retains only in-frame clones and omits some. The sample records about 75,000 clones, about 95% being singletons. The sample was blood. V is TRBV6-6 and J is TRBJ2-5, with a possible D match to TRBD1 (6 bases). This receptor was taken from a woman between 40 and 55 years old in good health. CDR3 sequence: CASSYYRAETQYF. For the CDR3, the DNA is TGTGCCAGCAGTTATTACAGGGCAGAGACCCAGTACTTC.